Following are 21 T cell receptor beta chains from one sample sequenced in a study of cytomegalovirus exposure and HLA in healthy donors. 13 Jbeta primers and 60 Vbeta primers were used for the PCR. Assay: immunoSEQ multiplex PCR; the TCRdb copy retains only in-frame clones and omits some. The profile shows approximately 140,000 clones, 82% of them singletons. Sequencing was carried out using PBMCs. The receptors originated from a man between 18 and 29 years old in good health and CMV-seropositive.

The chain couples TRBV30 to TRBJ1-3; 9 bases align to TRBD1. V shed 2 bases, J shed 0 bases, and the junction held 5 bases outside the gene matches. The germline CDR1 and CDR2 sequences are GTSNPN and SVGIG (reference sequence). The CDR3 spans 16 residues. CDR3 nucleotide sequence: TGTGCCTGGAGTCCGGACAGGGGAGCCTCTGGAAACACCATATATTTT. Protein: CAWSPDRGASGNTIYF.

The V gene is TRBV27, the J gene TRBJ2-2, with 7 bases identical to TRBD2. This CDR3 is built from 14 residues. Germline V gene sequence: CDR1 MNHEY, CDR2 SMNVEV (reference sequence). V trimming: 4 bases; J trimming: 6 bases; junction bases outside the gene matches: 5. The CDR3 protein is CASSYGRVSGELFF. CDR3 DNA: TGTGCCAGCAGTTATGGGAGGGTTTCCGGGGAGCTGTTTTTT.

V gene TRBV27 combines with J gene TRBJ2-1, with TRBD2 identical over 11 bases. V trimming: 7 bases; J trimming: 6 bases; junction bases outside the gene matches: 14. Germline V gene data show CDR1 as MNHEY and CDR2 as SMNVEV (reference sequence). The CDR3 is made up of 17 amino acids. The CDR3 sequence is CASTPALSLAGGNEQFF. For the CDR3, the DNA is TGTGCCAGCACCCCTGCTTTAAGTCTAGCGGGAGGCAATGAGCAGTTCTTC.

CDR3 sequence reads: CASSLALAGGGEQYF. CDR3 bases: TGTGCCAGCAGCTTAGCCCTAGCGGGAGGGGGCGAGCAGTACTTC. The chain couples TRBV7-2 to TRBJ2-7; TRBD2 agrees at 12 bases. The junction had 3 bases not matched to a gene; V was cut back by 0 bases and J by 6 bases. The V gene's germline CDR1 is SGHTA and CDR2 FQGNSA. This CDR3 is built from 15 residues.

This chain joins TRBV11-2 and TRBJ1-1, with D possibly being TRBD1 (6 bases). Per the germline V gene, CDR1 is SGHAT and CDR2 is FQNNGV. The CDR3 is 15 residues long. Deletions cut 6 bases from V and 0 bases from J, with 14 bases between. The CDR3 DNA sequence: TGTGCCAGCAGGGGGACAAACATCATGAACACTGAAGCTTTCTTT. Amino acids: CASRGTNIMNTEAFF. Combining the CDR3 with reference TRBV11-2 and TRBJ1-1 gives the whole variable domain EAGVAQSPRYKIIEKRQSVAFWCNPISGHATLYWYQQILGQGPKLLIQFQNNGVVDDSQLPKDRFSAERLKGVDSTLKIQPAKLEDSAVYLCASRGTNIMNTEAFFGQGTRLTVV.

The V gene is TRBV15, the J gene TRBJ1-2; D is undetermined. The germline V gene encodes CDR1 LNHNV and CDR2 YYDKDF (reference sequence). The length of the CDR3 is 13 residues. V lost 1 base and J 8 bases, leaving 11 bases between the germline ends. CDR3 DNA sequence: TGTGCCACCAGCAGAGGTGGATTGGAGGGCTACACCTTC. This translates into CATSRGGLEGYTF.

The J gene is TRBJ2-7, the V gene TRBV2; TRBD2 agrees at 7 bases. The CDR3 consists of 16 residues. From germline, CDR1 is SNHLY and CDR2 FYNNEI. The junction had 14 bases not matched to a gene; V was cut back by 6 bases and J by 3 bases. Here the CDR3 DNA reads TGTGCCAGCAGCCCCGGGACTACTTTTACAGGCTACGAGCAGTACTTC. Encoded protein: CASSPGTTFTGYEQYF.

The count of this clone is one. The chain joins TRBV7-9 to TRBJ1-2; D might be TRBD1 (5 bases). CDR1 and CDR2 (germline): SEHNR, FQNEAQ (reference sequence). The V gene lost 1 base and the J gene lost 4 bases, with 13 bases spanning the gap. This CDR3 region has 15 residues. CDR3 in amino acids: CASSLGQGGGYGYTF. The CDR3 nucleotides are TGTGCCAGCAGCTTAGGGCAGGGAGGTGGCTATGGCTACACCTTC.

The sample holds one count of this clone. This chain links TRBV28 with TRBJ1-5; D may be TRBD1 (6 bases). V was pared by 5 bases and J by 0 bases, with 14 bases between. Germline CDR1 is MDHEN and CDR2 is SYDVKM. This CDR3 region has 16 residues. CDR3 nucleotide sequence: TGTGCCAGCAGTACAGGGTGGGAATATAGCAATCAGCCCCAGCATTTT. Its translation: CASSTGWEYSNQPQHF.

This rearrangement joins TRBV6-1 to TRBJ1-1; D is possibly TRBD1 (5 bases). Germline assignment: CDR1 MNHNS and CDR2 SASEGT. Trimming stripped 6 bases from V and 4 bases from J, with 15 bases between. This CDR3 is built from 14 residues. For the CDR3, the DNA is TGTGCCAGCAGCGGACACCACGGTGGCACTGAAGCTTTCTTT. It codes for CASSGHHGGTEAFF.

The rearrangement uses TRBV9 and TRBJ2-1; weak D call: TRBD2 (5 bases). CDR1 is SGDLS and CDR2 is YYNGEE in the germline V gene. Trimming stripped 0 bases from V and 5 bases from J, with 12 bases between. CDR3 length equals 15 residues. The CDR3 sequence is CASSVGPSGNNEQFF. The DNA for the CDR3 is TGTGCCAGCAGCGTAGGGCCCAGCGGCAACAATGAGCAGTTCTTC.

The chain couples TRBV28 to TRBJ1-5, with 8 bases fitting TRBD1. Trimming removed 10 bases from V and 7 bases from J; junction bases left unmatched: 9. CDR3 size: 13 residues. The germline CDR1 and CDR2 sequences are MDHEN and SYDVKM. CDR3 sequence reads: CATSGRTGQPQHF. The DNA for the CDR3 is TGTGCCACGTCAGGGAGGACAGGGCAGCCCCAGCATTTT.

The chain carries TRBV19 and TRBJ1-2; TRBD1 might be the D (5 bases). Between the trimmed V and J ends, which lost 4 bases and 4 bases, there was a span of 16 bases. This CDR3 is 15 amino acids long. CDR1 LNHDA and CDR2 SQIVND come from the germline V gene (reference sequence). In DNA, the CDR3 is TGTGCCAGTAGTAACCAATACCTGGGACTCTATGGCTACACCTTC. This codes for CASSNQYLGLYGYTF.

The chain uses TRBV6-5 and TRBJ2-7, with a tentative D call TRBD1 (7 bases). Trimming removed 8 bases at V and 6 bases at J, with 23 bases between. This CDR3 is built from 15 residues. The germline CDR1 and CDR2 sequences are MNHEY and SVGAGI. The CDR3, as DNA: TGTGCCAGCTCACAGGGGCCCGGGAGCATTGGCGAGCAGTACTTC. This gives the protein CASSQGPGSIGEQYF.

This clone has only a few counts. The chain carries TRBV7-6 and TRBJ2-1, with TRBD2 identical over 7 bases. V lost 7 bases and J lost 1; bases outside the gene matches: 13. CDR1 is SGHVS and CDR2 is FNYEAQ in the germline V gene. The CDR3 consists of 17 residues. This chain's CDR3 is CASTPPHGEGSYNEQFF. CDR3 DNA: TGTGCCAGCACCCCACCCCACGGGGAGGGGTCCTACAATGAGCAGTTCTTC. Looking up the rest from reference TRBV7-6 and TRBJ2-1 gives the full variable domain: GAGVSQSPRYKVTKRGQDVALRCDPISGHVSLYWYRQALGQGPEFLTYFNYEAQQDKSGLPNDRFSAERPEGSISTLTIQRTEQRDSAMYRCASTPPHGEGSYNEQFFGPGTRLTVL.

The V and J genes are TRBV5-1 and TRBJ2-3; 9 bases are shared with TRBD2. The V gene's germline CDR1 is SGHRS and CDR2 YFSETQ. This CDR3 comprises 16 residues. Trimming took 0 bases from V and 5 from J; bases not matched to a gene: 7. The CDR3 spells CASSLANAGGQDTQYF. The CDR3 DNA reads TGCGCCAGCAGCTTGGCCAATGCGGGAGGGCAAGATACGCAGTATTTT.

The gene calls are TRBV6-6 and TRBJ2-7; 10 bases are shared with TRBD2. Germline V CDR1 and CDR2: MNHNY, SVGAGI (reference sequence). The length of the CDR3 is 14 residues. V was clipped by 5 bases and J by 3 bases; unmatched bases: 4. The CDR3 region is CASSGTSVNYEQYF. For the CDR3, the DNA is TGTGCCAGCAGTGGGACTAGCGTAAACTACGAGCAGTACTTC.

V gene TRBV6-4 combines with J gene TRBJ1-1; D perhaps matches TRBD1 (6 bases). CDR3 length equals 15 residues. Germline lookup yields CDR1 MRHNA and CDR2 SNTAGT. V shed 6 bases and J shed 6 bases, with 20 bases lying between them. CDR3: CASRPKGEGSAEAFF. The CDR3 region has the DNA TGTGCCAGCAGACCAAAGGGGGAGGGTAGCGCTGAAGCTTTCTTT.

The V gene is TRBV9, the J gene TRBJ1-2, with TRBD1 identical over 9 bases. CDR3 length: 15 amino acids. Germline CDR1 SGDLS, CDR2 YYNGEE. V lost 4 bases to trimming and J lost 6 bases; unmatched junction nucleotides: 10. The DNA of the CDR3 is TGTGCCAGCAGCCCAACTCTCGGGACAGGGAATGGCTACACCTTC. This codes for CASSPTLGTGNGYTF.

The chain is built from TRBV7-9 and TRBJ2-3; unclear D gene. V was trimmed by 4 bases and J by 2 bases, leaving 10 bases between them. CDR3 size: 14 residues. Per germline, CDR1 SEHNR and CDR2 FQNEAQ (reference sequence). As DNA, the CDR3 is TGTGCCAGCAGCTACTCCTTTCCCACAGATACGCAGTATTTT. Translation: CASSYSFPTDTQYF. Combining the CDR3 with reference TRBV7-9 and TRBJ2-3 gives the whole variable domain DTGVSQNPRHKITKRGQNVTFRCDPISEHNRLYWYRQTLGQGPEFLTYFQNEAQLEKSRLLSDRFSAERPKGSFSTLEIQRTEQGDSAMYLCASSYSFPTDTQYFGPGTRLTVL.

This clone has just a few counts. The CDR3 sequence: CATSRGLIRAPPYGTDTQYF. The CDR3 DNA reads as TGTGCCACCAGCAGGGGGCTAATCCGGGCACCTCCGTATGGGACAGATACGCAGTATTTT. This chain joins TRBV15 and TRBJ2-3, with a possible D match to TRBD1 (5 bases). The CDR3 is made up of 20 amino acids. V lost 3 bases and J lost 3, with 28 bases in between. CDR1 and CDR2 (germline): LNHNV, YYDKDF (reference sequence).